Below are 5 T cell receptor beta chains sequenced from a single sample in a study of spatial heterogeneity in lung cancer. Each CDR3 protein gets one entry after TCRdb re-called the 5' RACE reads with MiXCR. The sample holds about 11,000 distinct CDR3 sequences; about 5.5% are singletons and the top ten take over 10%. The time point was: sample taken at primary tumor resection. Antigens of these TCRs are unknown. Whole-study results and caveats: In tumors, expanded intratumoral alpha and beta TCR counts tracked mutation counts.

The sample in question was lung tumor tissue, obtained at surgery. Receptors originate from a male donor with early-stage non-small cell lung cancer.

This clonotype was observed a handful of times. A library prepared for alpha chains yielded this beta chain as an off-target read; its size is of little meaning. The V call is TRBV9, the J call TRBJ1-4; 7 nucleotides align to TRBD1. Germline loops: CDR1 SGDLS, CDR2 YYNGEE. CDR3 size: 15 residues. V dropped 4 bases and J dropped 4; count of bases not matched to a gene: 7. The CDR3 region is CASSTPQGGNEKLFF. CDR3 bases: TGTGCCAGCAGCACCCCCCAGGGGGGTAATGAAAAACTGTTTTTT.

This clonotype was picked up many times. This beta chain is an off-target read within a library intended for alpha chains, so its frequency means little. V gene TRBV28 combines with J gene TRBJ2-5, with D possibly TRBD2 on 6 matching bases. The CDR3 runs to 17 residues. The germline V gene has CDR1 MDHEN and CDR2 SYDVKM. V dropped 5 bases and J dropped 4 bases, with 23 bases sitting between them. DNA of the CDR3: TGTGCCAGCAGTCTCCAGCCACATAGCGGAGTGAGAGAGACCCAGTACTTC. Amino acid sequence: CASSLQPHSGVRETQYF.

As to this clonotype: This beta chain came through as a stray read in a library set up for alpha chains, and its size says little. The genes are TRBV6-2 or TRBV6-3 and TRBJ1-5; possible D gene TRBD1, 5 bases. Germline-derived CDR1 and CDR2 are MNHEY and SVGEGT. The V and J ends lost 8 bases and 4 bases respectively, with 9 bases between them. This CDR3 has 12 residues. The CDR3 bases are TGTGCCAGCTGCGAGGGGAATCAGCCCCAGCATTTT. Protein sequence: CASCEGNQPQHF.

In this sample, this clonotype is medium-sized. Because this beta chain is a stray read in a library intended to capture alpha chains, its abundance should not be given much weight. The genes are TRBV28 and TRBJ2-7; 7 nucleotides line up with TRBD1. The CDR3 runs to 14 residues. Germline V gene data show CDR1 as MDHEN and CDR2 as SYDVKM. Trimming at V came to 5 bases and at J to 1 base, leaving 5 bases not matched to a gene. In DNA form, the CDR3 reads TGTGCCAGCAGTCAACCGGGACAGTCCTACGAGCAGTACTTC. Its protein product is CASSQPGQSYEQYF.

This clonotype is classed as medium-sized. Being off target in a library aimed at alpha chains, this beta chain has a size of little meaning. This chain links TRBV28 with TRBJ1-5; 9 bases are shared with TRBD1. The J segment lost 3 bases and the V segment lost 4 bases, leaving 4 bases of the junction unmatched. Germline V gene sequence: CDR1 MDHEN, CDR2 SYDVKM. There are 15 residues in the CDR3. The CDR3 DNA is TGTGCCAGCAGTTCGGGACAGGGTGACAATCAGCCCCAGCATTTT. Translated, it gives CASSSGQGDNQPQHF.